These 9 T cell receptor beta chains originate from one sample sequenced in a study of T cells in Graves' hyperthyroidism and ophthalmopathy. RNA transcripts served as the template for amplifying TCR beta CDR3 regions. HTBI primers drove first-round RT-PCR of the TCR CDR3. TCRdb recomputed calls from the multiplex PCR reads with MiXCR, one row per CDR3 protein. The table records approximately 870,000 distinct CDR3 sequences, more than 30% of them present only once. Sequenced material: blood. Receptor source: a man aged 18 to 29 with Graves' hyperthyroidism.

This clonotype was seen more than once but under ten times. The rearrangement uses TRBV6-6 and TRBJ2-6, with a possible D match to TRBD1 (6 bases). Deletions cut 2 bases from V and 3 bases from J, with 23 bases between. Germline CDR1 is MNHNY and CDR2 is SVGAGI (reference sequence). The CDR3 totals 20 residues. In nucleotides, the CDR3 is TGTGCCAGCAGTTACGCGCTTTCGGGACATGCAGGGAGTGGGGCCAACGTCCTGACTTTC. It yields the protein CASSYALSGHAGSGANVLTF.

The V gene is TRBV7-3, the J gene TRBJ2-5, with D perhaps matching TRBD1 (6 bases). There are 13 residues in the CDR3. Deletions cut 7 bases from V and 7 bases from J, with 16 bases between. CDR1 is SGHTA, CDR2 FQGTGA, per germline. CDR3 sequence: CASTRDTSGTQYF. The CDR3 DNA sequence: TGTGCCAGCACCCGGGACACGAGCGGGACCCAGTACTTC. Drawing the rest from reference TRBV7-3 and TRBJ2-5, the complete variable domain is GAGVSQTPSNKVTEKGKYVELRCDPISGHTALYWYRQSLGQGPEFLIYFQGTGAADDSGLPNDRFFAVRPEGSVSTLKIQRTERGDSAVYLCASTRDTSGTQYFGPGTRLLVL.

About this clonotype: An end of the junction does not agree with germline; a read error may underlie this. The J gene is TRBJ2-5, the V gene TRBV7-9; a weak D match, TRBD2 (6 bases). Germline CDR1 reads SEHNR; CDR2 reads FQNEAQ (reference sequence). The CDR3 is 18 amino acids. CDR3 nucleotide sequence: TGCGCCAGCAGCCAACTGGGCGGCGGGACTCCGGGTAAAGAGACCCAGTACTTC. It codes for CASSQLGGGTPGKETQYF.

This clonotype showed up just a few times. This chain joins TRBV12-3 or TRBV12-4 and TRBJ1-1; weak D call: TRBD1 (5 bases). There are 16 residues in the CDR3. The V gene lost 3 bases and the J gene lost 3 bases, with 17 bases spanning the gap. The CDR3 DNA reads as TGTGCCAGCAGTTTCACCCTCGGGGGAGAGGACACTGAAGCTTTCTTT. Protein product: CASSFTLGGEDTEAFF.

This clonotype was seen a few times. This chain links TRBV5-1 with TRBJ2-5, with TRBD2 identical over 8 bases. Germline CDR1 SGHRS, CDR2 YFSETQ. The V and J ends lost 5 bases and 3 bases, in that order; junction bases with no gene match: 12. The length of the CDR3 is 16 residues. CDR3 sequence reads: CASRGLALPEEETQYF. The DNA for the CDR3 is TGCGCCAGCAGAGGACTAGCCCTCCCCGAGGAAGAGACCCAGTACTTC.

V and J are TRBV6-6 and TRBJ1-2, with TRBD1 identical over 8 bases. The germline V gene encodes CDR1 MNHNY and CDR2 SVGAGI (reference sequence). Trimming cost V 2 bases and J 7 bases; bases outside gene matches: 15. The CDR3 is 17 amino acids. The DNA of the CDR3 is TGTGCCAGCAGTTACGTCCAGGGGGCTCCTAGTTCGGGTGGCTACACCTTC. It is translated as CASSYVQGAPSSGGYTF.

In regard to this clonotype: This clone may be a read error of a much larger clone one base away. The CDR3 is CASSVTGGNEKLFF. CDR3 in DNA: TGTGCCAGCAGCGTGACAGGGGGGAATGAAAAACTGTTTTTT. V and J are TRBV9 and TRBJ1-4, with TRBD1 matching over 9 bases. CDR1 is SGDLS and CDR2 is YYNGEE in the germline V gene. This CDR3 comprises 14 residues. The V and J ends lost 2 bases and 5 bases, in that order; junction bases with no gene match: 1.

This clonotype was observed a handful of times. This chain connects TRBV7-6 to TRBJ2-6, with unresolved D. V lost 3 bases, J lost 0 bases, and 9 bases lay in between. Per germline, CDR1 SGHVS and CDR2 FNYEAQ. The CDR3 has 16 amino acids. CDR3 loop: CASSFLHNSGANVLTF. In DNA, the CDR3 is TGTGCCAGCAGCTTTTTACATAACTCTGGGGCCAACGTCCTGACTTTC.

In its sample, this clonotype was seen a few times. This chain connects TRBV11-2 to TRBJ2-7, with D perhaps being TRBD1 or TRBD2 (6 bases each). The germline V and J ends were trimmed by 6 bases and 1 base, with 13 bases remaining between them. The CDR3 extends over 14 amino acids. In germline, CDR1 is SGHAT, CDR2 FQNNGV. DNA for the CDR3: TGTGCCAGCAGGGGAGGACAGCTATCCTACGAGCAGTACTTC. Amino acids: CASRGGQLSYEQYF.